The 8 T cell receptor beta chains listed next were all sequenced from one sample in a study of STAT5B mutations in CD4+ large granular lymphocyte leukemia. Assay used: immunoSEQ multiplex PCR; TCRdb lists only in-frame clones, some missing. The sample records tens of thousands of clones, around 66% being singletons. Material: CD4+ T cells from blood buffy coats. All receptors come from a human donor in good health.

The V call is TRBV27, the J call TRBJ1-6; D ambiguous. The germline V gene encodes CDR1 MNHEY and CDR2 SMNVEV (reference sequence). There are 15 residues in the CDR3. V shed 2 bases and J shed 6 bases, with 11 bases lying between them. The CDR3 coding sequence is TGTGCCAGCAGTTTAGCCGGTGTCGGTAATTCACCCCTCCACTTT. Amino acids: CASSLAGVGNSPLHF.

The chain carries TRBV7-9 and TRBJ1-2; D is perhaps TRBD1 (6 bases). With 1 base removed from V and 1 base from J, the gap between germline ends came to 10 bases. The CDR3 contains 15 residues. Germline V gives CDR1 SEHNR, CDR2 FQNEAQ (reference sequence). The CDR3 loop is CASSLDGGSNYGYTF. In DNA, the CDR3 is TGTGCCAGCAGCTTAGATGGGGGCAGTAACTATGGCTACACCTTC.

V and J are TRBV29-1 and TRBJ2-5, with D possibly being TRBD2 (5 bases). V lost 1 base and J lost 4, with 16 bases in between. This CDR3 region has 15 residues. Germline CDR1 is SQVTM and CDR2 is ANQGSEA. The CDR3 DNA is TGCAGCGTTGAAGGGACCCGCGGCGGGCGAGAGACCCAGTACTTC. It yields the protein CSVEGTRGGRETQYF.

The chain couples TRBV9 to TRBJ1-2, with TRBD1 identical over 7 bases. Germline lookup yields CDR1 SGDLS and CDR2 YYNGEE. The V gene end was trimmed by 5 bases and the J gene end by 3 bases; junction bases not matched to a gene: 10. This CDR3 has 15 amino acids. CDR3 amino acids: CASRAQTGPYYGYTF. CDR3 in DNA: TGTGCCAGCAGAGCACAGACAGGGCCCTACTATGGCTACACCTTC.

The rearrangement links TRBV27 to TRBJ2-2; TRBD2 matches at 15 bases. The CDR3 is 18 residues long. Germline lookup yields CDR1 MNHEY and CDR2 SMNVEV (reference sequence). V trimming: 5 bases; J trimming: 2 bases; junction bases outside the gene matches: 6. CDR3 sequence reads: CASSIGTSGGSNTGELFF. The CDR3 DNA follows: TGTGCCAGCAGTATCGGGACTAGCGGGGGGTCAAACACCGGGGAGCTGTTTTTT.

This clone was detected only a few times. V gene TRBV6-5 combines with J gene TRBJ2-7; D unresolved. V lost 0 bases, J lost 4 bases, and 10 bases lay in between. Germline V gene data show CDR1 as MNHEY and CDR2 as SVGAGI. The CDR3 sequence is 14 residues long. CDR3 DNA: TGTGCCAGCAGTTACTCGATCCAGAGGTACGAGCAGTACTTC. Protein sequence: CASSYSIQRYEQYF.

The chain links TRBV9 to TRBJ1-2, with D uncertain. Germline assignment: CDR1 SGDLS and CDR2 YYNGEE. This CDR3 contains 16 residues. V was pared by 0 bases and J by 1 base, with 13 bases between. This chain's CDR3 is CASSVEEGLGNYGYTF. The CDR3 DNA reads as TGTGCCAGCAGCGTAGAGGAAGGGTTAGGTAACTATGGCTACACCTTC.

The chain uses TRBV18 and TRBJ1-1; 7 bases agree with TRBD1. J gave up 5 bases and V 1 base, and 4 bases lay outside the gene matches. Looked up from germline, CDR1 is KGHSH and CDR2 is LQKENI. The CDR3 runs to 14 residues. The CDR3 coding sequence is TGTGCCAGCTCACCACTACAGGGGCTAACTGAAGCTTTCTTT. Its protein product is CASSPLQGLTEAFF. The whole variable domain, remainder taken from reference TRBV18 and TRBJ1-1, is NAGVMQNPRHLVRRRGQEARLRCSPMKGHSHVYWYRQLPEEGLKFMVYLQKENIIDESGMPKERFSAEFPKEGPSILRIQQVVRGDSAAYFCASSPLQGLTEAFFGQGTRLTVV.